The 30 T cell receptor beta chains below come from one sample, sequenced in a study of chemoradiotherapy in HPV16-positive cancers. Sequencing was performed with immunoSEQ multiplex PCR; in TCRdb, only in-frame clones are kept and a portion is missing. The sample holds approximately 52,000 clones, roughly nine tenths seen once. Specimen: blood, collected from a patient who underwent chemoradiotherapy. These receptors were taken from a human donor with HPV-associated anogenital cancer.

The gene calls are TRBV6-5 and TRBJ1-2, with 7 bases aligning to TRBD1. The length of the CDR3 is 15 residues. The V segment lost 3 bases and the J segment 4 bases; nucleotides outside the gene matches: 8. CDR1 is MNHEY, CDR2 SVGAGI, per germline. CDR3 bases: TGTGCCAGCAGTTATACCGGGACAGAGGGCTATGGCTACACCTTC. This codes for CASSYTGTEGYGYTF.

The rearrangement links TRBV7-6 to TRBJ2-5; possible D gene TRBD1, 6 bases. Trimming left V 5 bases short and J 5 bases short, with 18 bases between. Germline values: CDR1 SGHVS, CDR2 FNYEAQ. This CDR3 is 15 amino acids long. The DNA of the CDR3 is TGTGCCAGCAGCGCGAGCAGGGGAAAGGGGGAGACCCAGTACTTC. This encodes CASSASRGKGETQYF.

The chain carries TRBV7-2 and TRBJ1-1, with D tentatively TRBD1 (6 bases). CDR1 and CDR2 from the germline V gene are SGHTA and FQGNSA. V shed 1 base and J shed 0 bases, with 9 bases lying between them. The CDR3 contains 15 residues. The CDR3 coding sequence is TGTGCCAGCAGCTTAGTAGGACAGATGAACACTGAAGCTTTCTTT. This gives the protein CASSLVGQMNTEAFF.

The chain employs TRBV4-3 and TRBJ2-1; 7 positions match TRBD2. From germline, CDR1 is LGHNA and CDR2 YSLEER. This CDR3 contains 16 residues. V lost 1 base to trimming and J lost 5 bases; unmatched junction nucleotides: 8. The CDR3 here is CASSQGGLAGHNEQFF. DNA for the CDR3: TGCGCCAGCAGCCAAGGGGGCTTAGCGGGCCACAATGAGCAGTTCTTC.

CDR3 bases: TGTGCCAGCAGCCTTAGCGGGAGTGGGACCGGGGAGCTGTTTTTT. Residues: CASSLSGSGTGELFF. The genes are TRBV7-3 and TRBJ2-2; 9 bases line up with TRBD2. CDR3 size: 15 residues. The V gene end was trimmed by 5 bases and the J gene end by 5 bases; junction bases not matched to a gene: 6. In germline, CDR1 is SGHTA, CDR2 FQGTGA.

The rearrangement joins TRBV7-2 to TRBJ2-2, with TRBD2 as a possible D gene (5 bases). Germline V CDR1 and CDR2: SGHTA, FQGNSA. This CDR3 is 15 amino acids long. The V gene lost 5 bases and the J gene lost 2 bases, with 12 bases spanning the gap. The DNA of the CDR3 is TGTGCCAGCAGCCCTCAGACGGGAAACACCGGGGAGCTGTTTTTT. This translates into CASSPQTGNTGELFF. The full variable domain, rest sourced from reference TRBV7-2 and TRBJ2-2, is GAGVSQSPSNKVTEKGKDVELRCDPISGHTALYWYRQSLGQGLEFLIYFQGNSAPDKSGLPSDRFSAERTGGSVSTLTIQRTQQEDSAVYLCASSPQTGNTGELFFGEGSRLTVL.

This chain links TRBV21-1 with TRBJ2-1; the table's D call, TRBD2, was not checked against the DNA. TRBV21-1 is a pseudogene segment. This CDR3 is built from 16 residues. The CDR3 coding sequence is TGTGCCAGCAGCAAAGTGAGGGCTAGCTCCTACAATGAGCAGTTCTTC. Its translation is CASSKVRASSYNEQFF.

This chain uses TRBV30 with TRBJ2-5, with D perhaps being TRBD1 or TRBD2 (6 bases each). This CDR3 region has 16 residues. Germline V CDR1 and CDR2: GTSNPN, SVGIG (reference sequence). Trimming removed 2 bases from V and 7 bases from J, with 23 bases in between. Here the CDR3 reads CAWSSKHQGRLGTQYF. The CDR3 DNA sequence: TGTGCCTGGAGTTCTAAGCACCAGGGGAGGTTAGGGACCCAGTACTTC.

The gene calls are TRBV6-6 and TRBJ1-2; 7 bases map to TRBD1. The CDR3 spans 14 residues. Trimming cost V 2 bases and J 2 bases; bases outside gene matches: 2. Germline CDR1 and CDR2: MNHNY and SVGAGI (reference sequence). The CDR3, as DNA: TGTGCCAGCAGTTACGACAGGGCCAACTATGGCTACACCTTC. Protein sequence: CASSYDRANYGYTF.

This clone came up once. The CDR3 region is CASSVGQGMETQYF. The DNA for the CDR3 is TGTGCCAGCAGCGTCGGACAGGGAATGGAGACCCAGTACTTC. The chain combines TRBV9 with TRBJ2-5, with TRBD1 matching 8 bases. The junction had 5 bases not matched to a gene; V was cut back by 2 bases and J by 5 bases. CDR1 SGDLS and CDR2 YYNGEE come from the germline V gene. The CDR3 covers 14 residues.

V gene TRBV9 combines with J gene TRBJ2-7, with D tentatively TRBD2 (6 bases). CDR1 is SGDLS and CDR2 is YYNGEE in the germline V gene. The CDR3 totals 14 residues. Trimming took 0 bases from V and 1 from J, leaving 8 bases between them. The CDR3 DNA is TGTGCCAGCAGCGTAGGTAGCGGATCCTACGAGCAGTACTTC. Translation gives CASSVGSGSYEQYF.

This chain uses TRBV4-3 with TRBJ2-2; the D is unclear. V was trimmed by 3 bases and J by 0 bases, leaving 5 bases between them. The CDR3 loop spans 14 amino acids. Germline V lookup: CDR1 LGHNA, CDR2 YSLEER. This CDR3 is CASSHSANTGELFF. The CDR3 region has the DNA TGCGCCAGCAGCCACAGCGCGAACACCGGGGAGCTGTTTTTT.

V and J are TRBV11-2 and TRBJ2-3, with D possibly TRBD1 on 5 matching bases. The V end lost 5 bases, the J end lost 2 bases, and 11 bases lay between the germline ends. The CDR3 contains 14 residues. Germline CDR1 reads SGHAT; CDR2 reads FQNNGV. CDR3 DNA: TGTGCCAGCAGCCCCGGACAAGACACAGATACGCAGTATTTT. Its protein product is CASSPGQDTDTQYF.

The rearrangement links TRBV7-8 to TRBJ1-1; no firm D call. The CDR3 has 16 residues. CDR1 and CDR2 (germline): SGHVS, FQNEAQ. V was trimmed by 2 bases and J by 4 bases, leaving 17 bases between them. The CDR3 protein is CASSLYLGQSLTEAFF. As DNA, the CDR3 is TGTGCCAGCAGCTTATACCTTGGGCAGTCGCTCACTGAAGCTTTCTTT.

V gene TRBV30 combines with J gene TRBJ2-7; weak D call: TRBD2 (6 bases). CDR3 length equals 16 residues. Trimming cost V 0 bases and J 1 base, with 16 bases left between them. Germline CDR1 is GTSNPN and CDR2 is SVGIG (reference sequence). The CDR3 is CAWSVEWRVLSYEQYF. In DNA form, the CDR3 reads TGTGCCTGGAGTGTAGAGTGGAGGGTTCTGTCCTACGAGCAGTACTTC.

This chain joins TRBV19 and TRBJ2-2, with 9 bases matching TRBD2. Germline loops: CDR1 LNHDA, CDR2 SQIVND (reference sequence). V lost 3 bases, J lost 0 bases, and 5 bases stayed unmatched. The CDR3 is 17 residues long. Here the CDR3 DNA reads TGTGCCAGTAGTATGGAGCTAGCGGGAACGAACACCGGGGAGCTGTTTTTT. Translating it yields CASSMELAGTNTGELFF. Using reference TRBV19 and TRBJ2-2 for the parts outside the CDR3, the full variable domain is DGGITQSPKYLFRKEGQNVTLSCEQNLNHDAMYWYRQDPGQGLRLIYYSQIVNDFQKGDIAEGYSVSREKKESFPLTVTSAQKNPTAFYLCASSMELAGTNTGELFFGEGSRLTVL.

The chain recombines TRBV5-1 with TRBJ1-6; D may be TRBD1 (6 bases). Trimming removed 0 bases from V and 5 bases from J, with 9 bases in between. Germline-derived CDR1 and CDR2 are SGHRS and YFSETQ. The length of the CDR3 is 15 residues. The CDR3 spells CASSLVQGNNSPLHF. CDR3 DNA: TGCGCCAGCAGCTTGGTACAGGGTAATAATTCACCCCTCCACTTT.

The V call is TRBV29-1, the J call TRBJ2-3; the D is unclear. From germline, CDR1 is SQVTM and CDR2 ANQGSEA. This CDR3 is built from 11 residues. V was cut by 7 bases and J by 6 bases, with 11 bases left in between. The CDR3 bases are TGCAGCGCCGCCCGCGGCGATACGCAGTATTTT. Its protein product is CSAARGDTQYF.

This rearrangement joins TRBV19 to TRBJ2-1; TRBD2 agrees at 8 bases. The V gene's germline CDR1 is LNHDA and CDR2 SQIVND (reference sequence). V lost 3 bases to trimming and J lost 7 bases; unmatched junction nucleotides: 14. The CDR3 runs 17 residues. CDR3 sequence (DNA): TGTGCCAGTAGTATGTCACTAGCGGCCAATGGGGGGAATGAGCAGTTCTTC. This sequence encodes CASSMSLAANGGNEQFF.

The chain uses TRBV6-5 and TRBJ2-3; 7 bases align to TRBD2. Germline CDR1 and CDR2: MNHEY and SVGAGI. J was trimmed by 6 bases and V by 0 bases; bases with no gene match: 6. This CDR3 contains 15 residues. CDR3 residues: CASSYSGGAIDTQYF. The CDR3 bases are TGTGCCAGCAGTTACTCGGGAGGGGCAATCGATACGCAGTATTTT.

CDR3: CASSAGTGNFYEQYF. CDR3 nucleotide sequence: TGCGCCAGCAGCGCCGGGACAGGGAACTTTTACGAGCAGTACTTC. The genes are TRBV10-1 and TRBJ2-7, with 9 bases that match TRBD1. CDR3 size: 15 residues. Germline V gives CDR1 WNHNN, CDR2 SYGVQD (reference sequence). Trimming took 6 bases from V and 4 from J; bases not matched to a gene: 10.

The chain combines TRBV6-6 with TRBJ2-7; TRBD1 or TRBD2 may be the D gene (5 bases each). Trimming shortened V by 8 bases and J by 1 base, and 12 bases separated the two germline ends. The length of the CDR3 is 13 residues. Looked up from germline, CDR1 is MNHNY and CDR2 is SVGAGI (reference sequence). CDR3 coding DNA: TGTGCCAGCGGTCAGGGACCATCCTACGAGCAGTACTTC. Protein: CASGQGPSYEQYF.

This clone has only one observation. The rearrangement links TRBV30 to TRBJ2-6; D is uncertain. The CDR3 contains 15 residues. Per germline, CDR1 GTSNPN and CDR2 SVGIG (reference sequence). V was cut by 0 bases and J by 0 bases, with 6 bases left in between. The CDR3 sequence: CAWSVRGSGANVLTF. Here the CDR3 DNA reads TGTGCCTGGAGTGTACGTGGCTCTGGGGCCAACGTCCTGACTTTC.

The rearrangement joins TRBV27 to TRBJ2-3, with 9 positions matching TRBD1. The V and J ends lost 8 bases and 5 bases, in that order; junction bases with no gene match: 8. This CDR3 spans 14 amino acids. Germline CDR1 reads MNHEY; CDR2 reads SMNVEV (reference sequence). DNA for the CDR3: TGTGCCAGCGCGGACAGGGGTGCCGGAGATACGCAGTATTTT. This sequence encodes CASADRGAGDTQYF.

The chain uses TRBV21-1 and TRBJ2-1; the table's D call, TRBD1, has no DNA check behind it. TRBV21-1 is labeled a pseudogene. CDR3 length: 15 residues. The CDR3 reads CASSKAGQFYNEQFF. In DNA, the CDR3 is TGTGCCAGCAGCAAAGCCGGACAGTTCTACAATGAGCAGTTCTTC.

This clone was counted a few times. J is TRBJ1-4 and V is TRBV7-2; D gene unclear. CDR1 is SGHTA and CDR2 is FQGNSA in the germline V gene. The CDR3 totals 15 residues. Trimming removed 5 bases at V and 0 bases at J, with 10 bases between. Here the CDR3 DNA reads TGTGCCAGCAGCCCTTACGGTGCAACTAATGAAAAACTGTTTTTT. Translation gives CASSPYGATNEKLFF.

This clone was seen once. The chain uses TRBV27 and TRBJ1-5; D perhaps matches TRBD1 (5 bases). The CDR3 spans 14 residues. The germline V gene encodes CDR1 MNHEY and CDR2 SMNVEV (reference sequence). Trimming left V 3 bases short and J 5 bases short, with 11 bases between. The CDR3 reads CASSFWGGDQPQHF. CDR3 in DNA: TGTGCCAGCAGTTTCTGGGGGGGAGATCAGCCCCAGCATTTT.

This clone was detected only once. J is TRBJ2-2 and V is TRBV2; D ambiguous. In germline, CDR1 is SNHLY, CDR2 FYNNEI. V lost 5 bases and J 5 bases, leaving 9 bases between the germline ends. CDR3 length: 13 amino acids. The CDR3 DNA reads TGTGCCAGCAGTCAATACGAGACCGGGGAGCTGTTTTTT. Protein product: CASSQYETGELFF. The full variable domain, completed using reference TRBV2 and TRBJ2-2, is EPEVTQTPSHQVTQMGQEVILRCVPISNHLYFYWYRQILGQKVEFLVSFYNNEISEKSEIFDDQFSVERPDGSNFTLKIRSTKLEDSAMYFCASSQYETGELFFGEGSRLTVL.

The chain carries TRBV9 and TRBJ1-4, with unresolved D. The CDR3 has 14 residues. The ends were cut back, 0 bases at V and 5 bases at J, with 8 bases in the middle. Germline V CDR1 and CDR2: SGDLS, YYNGEE. The CDR3 bases are TGTGCCAGCAGCGTAGGAGTGATGAATGAAAAACTGTTTTTT. It yields the protein CASSVGVMNEKLFF. The whole variable domain, remainder taken from reference TRBV9 and TRBJ1-4, is DSGVTQTPKHLITATGQRVTLRCSPRSGDLSVYWYQQSLDQGLQFLIQYYNGEERAKGNILERFSAQQFPDLHSELNLSSLELGDSALYFCASSVGVMNEKLFFGSGTQLSVL.

The chain employs TRBV7-2 and TRBJ1-5; no reliable D call. Trimming cost V 0 bases and J 0 bases, with 6 bases left between them. Germline CDR1 SGHTA, CDR2 FQGNSA. The length of the CDR3 is 15 residues. The DNA for the CDR3 is TGTGCCAGCAGCTTAGCTGGGGTTAGCAATCAGCCCCAGCATTTT. Amino acid sequence: CASSLAGVSNQPQHF.